Shown below are 25 T cell receptor beta chains from a single sample sequenced in a study of shared clonotypes between healthy human individuals. Here immunoSEQ multiplex PCR was the method, and the copy in TCRdb shows in-frame clones only, minus some. The sample holds about 2 million clones, approximately 94% seen once. CD45RO-negative, CCR7-selected cells formed the naive CD8 fraction, which excluded terminally differentiated effector memory CD45RA+ cells. The sequencing sample was made of naive CD8+ T cells sorted from blood. These receptors were obtained from a man between 18 and 29 years old in good health.

The J gene is TRBJ1-1, the V gene TRBV5-1; the match to TRBD1 covers 7 bases. From germline, CDR1 is SGHRS and CDR2 YFSETQ. V lost 4 bases, J lost 5 bases, and 11 bases stayed unmatched. The CDR3 runs to 15 residues. CDR3 residues: CASSRYTGAFTEAFF. Here the CDR3 DNA reads TGCGCCAGCAGCCGTTATACAGGGGCTTTTACTGAAGCTTTCTTT.

This chain joins TRBV5-6 and TRBJ1-2, with D unclear. V lost 1 base and J lost 5, with 18 bases in between. Germline CDR1 and CDR2: SGHDT and YYEEEE. This CDR3 is built from 16 residues. CDR3 protein: CASSLSFAGTGYGYTF. The CDR3, as DNA: TGTGCCAGCAGCTTGAGCTTTGCTGGAACCGGGTATGGCTACACCTTC.

CDR3 DNA: TGTGCCAGCAGCCCAAAAGAGGACATCCAAGAGACCCAGTACTTC. It encodes CASSPKEDIQETQYF. The chain recombines TRBV7-9 with TRBJ2-5; D possibly corresponds to TRBD1 (5 bases). Trimming left V 5 bases short and J 1 base short, with 14 bases between. The CDR3 runs 15 residues. Germline values: CDR1 SEHNR, CDR2 FQNEAQ (reference sequence).

The rearrangement joins TRBV11-3 to TRBJ1-2; D remains ambiguous. V was shortened by 7 bases and J by 2 bases, with 14 bases between the two germline ends. CDR3 length: 14 amino acids. Germline V gives CDR1 SGHNT, CDR2 YENEEA. This CDR3 reads CASKMPDQNYGYTF. CDR3 in DNA: TGTGCCAGCAAGATGCCGGACCAAAACTATGGCTACACCTTC. The full variable domain, completed using reference TRBV11-3 and TRBJ1-2, is EAGVVQSPRYKIIEKKQPVAFWCNPISGHNTLYWYLQNLGQGPELLIRYENEEAVDDSQLPKDRFSAERLKGVDSTLKIQPAELGDSAVYLCASKMPDQNYGYTFGSGTRLTVV.

The CDR3 sequence: CASSPKGSILNVQETQYF. The CDR3 nucleotides are TGTGCCAGCAGCCCAAAGGGGAGCATCCTAAACGTTCAAGAGACCCAGTACTTC. V is TRBV7-9 and J is TRBJ2-5; tentatively, D is TRBD1 or TRBD2 (5 bases each). V lost 5 bases, J lost 2 bases, and 24 bases lay in between. Germline CDR1 is SEHNR and CDR2 is FQNEAQ (reference sequence). The CDR3 is 18 residues long.

This sequence joins TRBV27 and TRBJ2-1; TRBD2 agrees at 8 bases. This CDR3 spans 16 amino acids. Germline lookup yields CDR1 MNHEY and CDR2 SMNVEV (reference sequence). J lost 2 bases, V lost 6 bases, and 9 bases had no gene match. CDR3 loop: CASSGTSNQPYNEQFF. CDR3 sequence (DNA): TGTGCCAGCAGCGGGACTAGTAACCAGCCCTACAATGAGCAGTTCTTC.

This chain connects TRBV4-2 to TRBJ2-5; D is possibly TRBD1 or TRBD2 (6 bases each). V lost 0 bases to trimming and J lost 5 bases, with 16 bases between them. The CDR3 spans 16 residues. Germline CDR1 reads LGHNA; CDR2 reads YNFKEQ. The CDR3 loop is CASSQESRGGSETQYF. In nucleotides, the CDR3 is TGTGCCAGCAGCCAAGAATCCAGGGGAGGTTCGGAGACCCAGTACTTC.

A word on this clone: Distinct nucleotide sequences in the sample also encode this CDR3. V is TRBV28 and J is TRBJ2-1, with 10 bases identical to TRBD2. Germline V lookup: CDR1 MDHEN, CDR2 SYDVKM. The J segment lost 4 bases and the V segment lost 1 base, leaving 1 base of the junction unmatched. This CDR3 is built from 15 residues. The CDR3 sequence is CASSLLAGGYNEQFF. The CDR3 DNA sequence: TGTGCCAGCAGTTTATTAGCGGGAGGTTACAATGAGCAGTTCTTC.

V is TRBV7-3 and J is TRBJ2-5; D call uncertain. The germline V gene encodes CDR1 SGHTA and CDR2 FQGTGA. The CDR3 totals 15 residues. With 5 bases removed from V and 4 bases from J, the gap between germline ends came to 17 bases. As DNA, the CDR3 is TGTGCCAGCAGCCCCAATGGGGTGATGGGAGAGACCCAGTACTTC. The encoded protein is CASSPNGVMGETQYF. The full variable domain, completed using reference TRBV7-3 and TRBJ2-5, is GAGVSQTPSNKVTEKGKYVELRCDPISGHTALYWYRQSLGQGPEFLIYFQGTGAADDSGLPNDRFFAVRPEGSVSTLKIQRTERGDSAVYLCASSPNGVMGETQYFGPGTRLLVL.

The V and J genes are TRBV11-2 and TRBJ2-1; 9 bases align to TRBD2. Germline values: CDR1 SGHAT, CDR2 FQNNGV. V trimming: 4 bases; J trimming: 4 bases; junction bases outside the gene matches: 11. The CDR3 totals 17 residues. CDR3 sequence: CASSSLGSGGLYNEQFF. CDR3 nucleotides: TGTGCCAGCAGCTCCCTCGGCAGCGGGGGGCTTTACAATGAGCAGTTCTTC.

This clone was detected once. The chain uses TRBV9 and TRBJ2-1; 8 bases line up with TRBD2. Germline-derived CDR1 and CDR2 are SGDLS and YYNGEE. The CDR3 consists of 18 residues. J was trimmed by 5 bases and V by 0 bases; bases with no gene match: 13. The CDR3 reads CASSVEGSGATTNNEQFF. The CDR3 bases are TGTGCCAGCAGCGTAGAGGGTAGCGGGGCTACTACAAACAATGAGCAGTTCTTC.

For this clone: Other nucleotide sequences from this sample produce the same CDR3. The rearrangement joins TRBV9 to TRBJ1-2, with D uncertain. The V end was cut by 0 bases, the J end by 5 bases, with 8 bases between. This CDR3 contains 13 residues. Looked up from germline, CDR1 is SGDLS and CDR2 is YYNGEE. As DNA, the CDR3 is TGTGCCAGCAGCGTAGGAACAGAGTATGGCTACACCTTC. Encoded protein: CASSVGTEYGYTF.

Concerning this clone itself: This same CDR3 is encoded by further DNA sequences in the sample. V is TRBV7-9 and J is TRBJ2-7; D may be TRBD1 (5 bases). V lost 5 bases and J 1 base, leaving 12 bases between the germline ends. This CDR3 spans 14 amino acids. Germline V lookup: CDR1 SEHNR, CDR2 FQNEAQ (reference sequence). The chain's CDR3 is CASSPPGQSYEQYF. The CDR3 DNA reads as TGTGCCAGCAGCCCCCCAGGACAATCCTACGAGCAGTACTTC.

In regard to this clone: Other DNA sequences within the sample encode an identical CDR3. Written as DNA, the CDR3 is TGTGCCAGCAGCGTAGCCCTTAACTATGGCTACACCTTC. Encoded protein: CASSVALNYGYTF. The V and J genes are TRBV9 and TRBJ1-2; no definite D call. The germline V gene encodes CDR1 SGDLS and CDR2 YYNGEE. This CDR3 has 13 residues. The V end was cut by 0 bases, the J end by 1 base, with 4 bases between.

V usage is TRBV4-2 and J usage is TRBJ2-1; 10 nucleotides line up with TRBD2. The CDR3 covers 16 residues. The J segment lost 4 bases and the V segment lost 0 bases, leaving 3 bases of the junction unmatched. Germline assignment: CDR1 LGHNA and CDR2 YNFKEQ. CDR3 sequence: CASSQDWTSGYNEQFF. The CDR3 bases are TGTGCCAGCAGCCAAGATTGGACTAGCGGTTACAATGAGCAGTTCTTC.

The chain carries TRBV30 and TRBJ2-7; D remains unclear. This CDR3 region has 12 residues. CDR1 and CDR2 from the germline V gene are GTSNPN and SVGIG (reference sequence). The V end lost 5 bases, the J end lost 0 bases, and 8 bases lay between the germline ends. The chain's CDR3 is CAWADVSYEQYF. The CDR3 DNA is TGTGCCTGGGCCGACGTCTCCTACGAGCAGTACTTC.

In its sample, this clone was seen once. Within the sample, other DNA sequences also encode this same CDR3. The V call is TRBV7-9, the J call TRBJ2-7; 8 nucleotides match TRBD1. V trimming: 5 bases; J trimming: 0 bases; junction bases outside the gene matches: 9. The germline CDR1 and CDR2 sequences are SEHNR and FQNEAQ (reference sequence). The CDR3 covers 16 residues. The DNA of the CDR3 is TGTGCCAGCAGCCCAGAAAGGACAGGGAGCTCCTACGAGCAGTACTTC. This encodes CASSPERTGSSYEQYF.

The CDR3 DNA is TGCGCCAGCAGCCAATCAACAAGCGGGGGGGCCTTCGGAGAGACCCAGTACTTC. Its protein product is CASSQSTSGGAFGETQYF. The chain uses TRBV4-1 and TRBJ2-5; 10 nucleotides agree with TRBD2. CDR3 length: 18 residues. V dropped 2 bases and J dropped 4; count of bases not matched to a gene: 13. Germline V gene lookup returns CDR1 MGHRA and CDR2 YSYEKL.

To note about this clone: The junction and the germline gene differ at one end; a read error may be behind it. The gene calls are TRBV18 and TRBJ1-4, with a weak D call TRBD1 (6 bases). This CDR3 region has 14 residues. Germline V gene sequence: CDR1 KGHSH, CDR2 LQKENI. CDR3 region: CASSAGTLNQKLFF. The CDR3, as DNA: TGTGCCAGCTCAGCCGGGACACTTAATCAAAAACTGTTTTTT.

This rearrangement joins TRBV11-2 to TRBJ2-5; no clear D gene. Trimming cost V 0 bases and J 1 base, with 15 bases left between them. The germline gives CDR1 SGHAT, CDR2 FQNNGV. There are 17 residues in the CDR3. DNA of the CDR3: TGTGCCAGCAGCTTAGACCCGGGCAGGTCCATCCAAGAGACCCAGTACTTC. It specifies CASSLDPGRSIQETQYF.

This chain links TRBV7-8 with TRBJ2-5; 9 bases fit TRBD2. Germline V lookup: CDR1 SGHVS, CDR2 FQNEAQ. This CDR3 comprises 16 residues. J was trimmed by 1 base and V by 2 bases; bases with no gene match: 5. CDR3 region: CASSLTLAGPQETQYF. The CDR3, as DNA: TGTGCCAGCAGCTTAACCCTAGCGGGGCCCCAAGAGACCCAGTACTTC.

The chain is built from TRBV7-9 and TRBJ2-5; D is possibly TRBD2 (5 bases). This CDR3 comprises 14 residues. CDR1 is SEHNR, CDR2 FQNEAQ, per germline (reference sequence). The V end was cut by 0 bases, the J end by 3 bases, with 8 bases between. For the CDR3, the DNA is TGTGCCAGCAGCTTAGCGGGAGCTGAAGAGACCCAGTACTTC. Translating it yields CASSLAGAEETQYF.

The CDR3 region has the DNA TGTGCCAGCAGTACGGGACATACCTACAATCAGCCCCAGCATTTT. This gives the protein CASSTGHTYNQPQHF. The rearrangement uses TRBV6-1 and TRBJ1-5, with D tentatively TRBD1 (6 bases). Germline loops: CDR1 MNHNS, CDR2 SASEGT. V was shortened by 5 bases and J by 3 bases, with 14 bases between the two germline ends. The length of the CDR3 is 15 residues.

There are a few counts of this clone. This sample also contains other DNA sequences that code for the same CDR3. V usage is TRBV4-1 and J usage is TRBJ2-7, with TRBD2 identical over 14 bases. The CDR3 sequence is 15 residues long. Unmatched junction bases numbered 0, after V lost 1 base and J lost 4 bases. Germline-derived CDR1 and CDR2 are MGHRA and YSYEKL. CDR3 DNA sequence: TGCGCCAGCAGCCAAGGACTAGCGGGAGGGTACGAGCAGTACTTC. Protein: CASSQGLAGGYEQYF.

In the case of this clone: Additional DNA sequences in this sample encode the identical CDR3. The gene calls are TRBV6-5 and TRBJ1-2, with no clear D. The CDR3 is made up of 13 amino acids. Germline V gives CDR1 MNHEY, CDR2 SVGAGI. Trimming pared 2 bases from V and 5 bases from J, leaving 9 bases between. CDR3 residues: CASSYGQPYGYTF. In DNA form, the CDR3 reads TGTGCCAGCAGTTACGGTCAGCCTTATGGCTACACCTTC.